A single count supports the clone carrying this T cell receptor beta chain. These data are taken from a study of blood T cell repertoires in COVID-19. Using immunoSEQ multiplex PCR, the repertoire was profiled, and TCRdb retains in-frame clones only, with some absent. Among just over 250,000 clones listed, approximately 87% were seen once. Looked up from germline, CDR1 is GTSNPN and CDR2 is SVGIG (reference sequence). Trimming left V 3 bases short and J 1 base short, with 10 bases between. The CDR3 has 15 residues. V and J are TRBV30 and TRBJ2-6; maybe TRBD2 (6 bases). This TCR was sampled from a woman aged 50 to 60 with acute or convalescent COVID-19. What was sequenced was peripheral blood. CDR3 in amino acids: CAWSQGLSGANVLTF. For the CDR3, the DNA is TGTGCCTGGAGCCAAGGACTATCTGGGGCCAACGTCCTGACTTTC. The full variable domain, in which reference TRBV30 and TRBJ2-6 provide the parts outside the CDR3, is SQTIHQWPATLVQPVGSPLSLECTVEGTSNPNLYWYRQAAGRGLQLLFYSVGIGQISSEVPQNLSASRPQDRQFILSSKKLLLSDSGFYLCAWSQGLSGANVLTFGAGSRLTVL.